These T cell receptor beta chains were read from a single sample in a study of blood T cell repertoires in COVID-19. Sequencing used immunoSEQ multiplex PCR; TCRdb keeps in-frame clones, though not all of them. The table shows about 330,000 clones, with about nine tenths occurring only once. The sample consisted of peripheral blood. Source of these receptors: a man aged 25-45 years with COVID-19, enrolled during active disease. Both conserved end residues are part of each CDR3. D genes are given only for firm matches. Clone size, where shown, is once, few, many, or a class for clones that have expanded.

TRBD1 | NA | TRBJ2-2 | TRBV24-1 | 18 | CATSLPYSTGSSTGELFF | TGTGCCACCAGTTTACCGTATTCGACAGGGAGTAGCACCGGGGAGCTGTTTTTT
NA | NA | TRBJ1-1 | TRBV4-3 | 14 | CASSQEERGTEAFF | TGCGCCAGCAGCCAAGAAGAGCGCGGGACTGAAGCTTTCTTT
NA | NA | TRBJ1-2 | TRBV3-1/TRBV3-2 | 13 | CASSQKPTVSYTF | TGTGCCAGCAGCCAAAAACCGACAGTTTCCTACACCTTC
NA | NA | TRBJ2-3 | TRBV7-9 | 16 | CASSLEGVGLPDTQYF | TGTGCCAGCAGCTTAGAGGGGGTGGGGTTGCCAGATACGCAGTATTTT
TRBD2 | NA | TRBJ2-7 | TRBV19 | 13 | CATREGGTYEQYF | TGTGCCACCCGGGAGGGGGGCACCTACGAGCAGTACTTC
TRBD1 | NA | TRBJ2-4 | TRBV30 | 16 | CAWIPTGGHAKNIQYF | TGTGCCTGGATCCCCACAGGGGGCCACGCCAAAAACATTCAGTACTTC
NA | NA | TRBJ2-3 | TRBV15 | 15 | CATSRGAQSTDTQYF | TGTGCCACCAGCAGAGGGGCACAGAGCACAGATACGCAGTATTTT
NA | NA | TRBJ2-5 | TRBV6-2/TRBV6-3 | 13 | CASSYSSQETQYF | TGTGCCAGCAGTTATTCCAGCCAAGAGACCCAGTACTTC
NA | NA | TRBJ2-7 | TRBV9 | 12 | CASSPGGYEQYF | TGTGCCAGCAGCCCCGGGGGCTACGAGCAGTACTTC
NA | NA | TRBJ2-7 | TRBV5-4 | 17 | CASSLAGGGGSSYEQYF | TGTGCCAGCAGCTTGGCCGGAGGAGGAGGAAGCTCCTACGAGCAGTACTTC
TRBD1 | NA | TRBJ1-2 | TRBV10-3 | 18 | CAISDRQGVPGPPYGYTF | TGTGCCATCAGTGATAGACAGGGCGTACCAGGCCCGCCCTATGGCTACACCTTC
TRBD1 | NA | TRBJ2-3 | TRBV29-1 | 13 | CSAGQGRTDTQYF | TGCAGCGCCGGACAGGGGCGCACAGATACGCAGTATTTT
NA | NA | TRBJ2-2 | TRBV28 | 13 | CASSFQVAGELFF | TGTGCCAGCAGTTTCCAAGTAGCCGGGGAGCTGTTTTTT
TRBD1 | NA | TRBJ1-6 | TRBV19 | 15 | CASSTLQGANSPLHF | TGTGCCAGTAGTACCTTACAGGGGGCTAATTCACCCCTCCACTTT
NA | NA | TRBJ2-7 | TRBV7-9 | 12 | CASSSSRYEQYF | TGTGCCAGCAGTTCTAGTCGCTACGAGCAGTACTTC
TRBD2 | NA | TRBJ2-2 | TRBV2 | 15 | CASSESSGGSGELFF | TGTGCCAGCAGTGAGTCTAGCGGGGGGTCCGGGGAGCTGTTTTTT
TRBD1 | NA | TRBJ1-6 | TRBV7-2 | 14 | CASSSTGTSSPLHF | TGTGCCAGCAGCTCGACAGGGACGAGTTCACCCCTCCACTTT
NA | NA | TRBJ2-7 | TRBV5-6 | 14 | CASSFWDKTYEQYF | TGTGCCAGCAGCTTCTGGGACAAAACCTACGAGCAGTACTTC
NA | NA | TRBJ2-2 | TRBV30 | 11 | CAWSPTGELFF | TGTGCCTGGAGTCCAACCGGGGAGCTGTTTTTT
NA | NA | TRBJ2-7 | TRBV18 | 15 | CASSPYQTSLYEQYF | TGTGCCAGCTCCCCCTATCAGACTAGTCTGTACGAGCAGTACTTC
NA | NA | TRBJ1-2 | TRBV19 | 13 | CASSQTDNYGYTF | TGTGCCAGTAGCCAGACAGATAACTATGGCTACACCTTC
NA | NA | TRBJ2-7 | TRBV3-1/TRBV3-2 | 13 | CASSQQGVWEQYF | TGTGCCAGCAGCCAACAGGGCGTTTGGGAGCAGTACTTC
NA | few | TRBJ1-2 | TRBV7-2 | 15 | CASSLPDSVYYGYTF | TGTGCCAGCAGCCTCCCAGACAGTGTATACTATGGCTACACCTTC
TRBD2 | NA | TRBJ2-5 | TRBV9 | 18 | CASSARGLAGGYAETQYF | TGTGCCAGCAGCGCCCGGGGACTAGCGGGAGGGTACGCCGAGACCCAGTACTTC
TRBD1 | NA | TRBJ1-2 | TRBV5-8 | 14 | CASSKGQGSYGYTF | TGTGCCAGCAGCAAAGGACAGGGGAGCTATGGCTACACCTTC
NA | NA | TRBJ2-7 | TRBV6-2/TRBV6-3 | 14 | CASSYSIRGYEQYF | TGTGCCAGCAGTTACTCGATTCGGGGGTACGAGCAGTACTTC
TRBD2 | NA | TRBJ2-1 | TRBV18 | 16 | CASSPRTSGTYNEQFF | TGTGCCAGCTCACCACGGACTAGCGGAACCTACAATGAGCAGTTCTTC
NA | NA | TRBJ2-1 | TRBV7-3 | 12 | CASSSQGTEQFF | TGTGCCAGCAGCTCACAGGGTACTGAGCAGTTCTTC
NA | NA | TRBJ1-3 | TRBV9 | 15 | CASSPSGLAGNTIYF | TGTGCCAGCAGCCCATCAGGGTTGGCTGGAAACACCATATATTTT